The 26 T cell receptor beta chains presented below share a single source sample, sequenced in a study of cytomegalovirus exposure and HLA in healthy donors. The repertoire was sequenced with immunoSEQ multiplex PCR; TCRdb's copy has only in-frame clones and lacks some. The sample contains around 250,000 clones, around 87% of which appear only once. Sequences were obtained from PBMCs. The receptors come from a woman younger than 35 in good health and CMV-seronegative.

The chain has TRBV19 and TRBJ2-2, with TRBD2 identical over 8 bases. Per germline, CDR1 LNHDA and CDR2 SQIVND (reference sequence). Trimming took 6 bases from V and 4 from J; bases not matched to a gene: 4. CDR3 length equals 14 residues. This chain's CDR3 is CASSFRGGTGELFF. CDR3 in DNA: TGTGCCAGTAGCTTCCGGGGGGGCACCGGGGAGCTGTTTTTT.

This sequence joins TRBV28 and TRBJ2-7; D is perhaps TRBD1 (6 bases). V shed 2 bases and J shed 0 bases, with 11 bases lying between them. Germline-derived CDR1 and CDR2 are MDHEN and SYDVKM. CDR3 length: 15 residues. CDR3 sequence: CASSLRTASSYEQYV. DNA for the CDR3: TGTGCCAGCAGTTTACGGACAGCGAGCTCCTACGAGCAGTACGTC.

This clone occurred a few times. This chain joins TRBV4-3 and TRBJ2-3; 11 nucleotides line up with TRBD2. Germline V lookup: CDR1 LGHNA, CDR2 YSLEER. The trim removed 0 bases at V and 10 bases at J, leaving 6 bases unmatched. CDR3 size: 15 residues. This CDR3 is CASSQDASSGGPQYF. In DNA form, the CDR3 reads TGCGCCAGCAGCCAAGATGCGTCTAGCGGGGGGCCGCAGTATTTT.

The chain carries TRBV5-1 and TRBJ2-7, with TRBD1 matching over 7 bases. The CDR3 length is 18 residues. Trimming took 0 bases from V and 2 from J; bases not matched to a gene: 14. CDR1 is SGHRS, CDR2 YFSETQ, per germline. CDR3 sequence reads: CASSLEAWAVTGPYEQYF. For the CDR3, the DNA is TGCGCCAGCAGCTTGGAGGCCTGGGCCGTGACAGGGCCCTACGAGCAGTACTTC.

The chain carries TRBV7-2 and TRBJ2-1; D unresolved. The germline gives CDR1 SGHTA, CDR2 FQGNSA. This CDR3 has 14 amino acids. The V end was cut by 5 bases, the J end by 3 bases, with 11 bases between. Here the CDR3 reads CASSPTQDYNEQFF. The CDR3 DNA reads TGTGCCAGCAGCCCGACGCAGGACTACAATGAGCAGTTCTTC. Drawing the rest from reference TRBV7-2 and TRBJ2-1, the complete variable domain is GAGVSQSPSNKVTEKGKDVELRCDPISGHTALYWYRQSLGQGLEFLIYFQGNSAPDKSGLPSDRFSAERTGGSVSTLTIQRTQQEDSAVYLCASSPTQDYNEQFFGPGTRLTVL.

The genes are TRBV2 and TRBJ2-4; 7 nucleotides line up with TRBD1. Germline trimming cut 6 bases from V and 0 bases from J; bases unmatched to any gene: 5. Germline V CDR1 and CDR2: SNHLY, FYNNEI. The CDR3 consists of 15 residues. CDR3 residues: CASRDRVLAKNIQYF. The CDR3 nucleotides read TGTGCCAGCAGAGACAGGGTCCTAGCCAAAAACATTCAGTACTTC.

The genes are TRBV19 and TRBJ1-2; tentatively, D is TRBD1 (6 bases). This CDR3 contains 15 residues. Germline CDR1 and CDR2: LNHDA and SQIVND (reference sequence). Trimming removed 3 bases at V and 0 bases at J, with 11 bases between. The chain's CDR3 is CASSMWQGPNYGYTF. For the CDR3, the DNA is TGTGCCAGTAGTATGTGGCAGGGGCCTAACTATGGCTACACCTTC.

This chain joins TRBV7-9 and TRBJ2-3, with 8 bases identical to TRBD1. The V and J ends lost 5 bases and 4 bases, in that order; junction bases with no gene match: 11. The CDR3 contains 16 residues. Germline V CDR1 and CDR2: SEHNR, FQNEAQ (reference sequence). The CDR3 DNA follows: TGTGCCAGCAGCCCCCATTCGACAGGGGTGGCAGATACGCAGTATTTT. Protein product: CASSPHSTGVADTQYF.

CDR3 bases: TGTGCCAGCAGCTGGGACAGGGGATCCGAGCAGTACTTC. Translating it yields CASSWDRGSEQYF. This chain uses TRBV7-9 with TRBJ2-7; TRBD1 aligns across 10 bases. From germline, CDR1 is SEHNR and CDR2 FQNEAQ (reference sequence). CDR3 size: 13 residues. J gave up 6 bases and V 4 bases, and 3 bases lay outside the gene matches.

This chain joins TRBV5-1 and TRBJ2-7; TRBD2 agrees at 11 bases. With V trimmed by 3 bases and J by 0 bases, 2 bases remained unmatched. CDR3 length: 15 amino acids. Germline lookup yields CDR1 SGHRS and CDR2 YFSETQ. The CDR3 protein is CASSYLAGGSYEQYV. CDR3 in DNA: TGCGCCAGCAGCTACCTAGCGGGGGGCTCCTACGAGCAGTACGTC.

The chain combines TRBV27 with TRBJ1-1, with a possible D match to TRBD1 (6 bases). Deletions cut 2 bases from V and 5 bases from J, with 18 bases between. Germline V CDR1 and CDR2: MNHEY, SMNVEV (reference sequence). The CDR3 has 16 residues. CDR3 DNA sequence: TGTGCCAGCAGTTTAATCGGTACCCCTGGGACAACTGAAGCTTTCTTT. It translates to CASSLIGTPGTTEAFF.

The DNA of the CDR3 is TGTGCCATCAGGAACGGACAGGGGGCGCAATACGAGCAGTACTTC. It is translated as CAIRNGQGAQYEQYF. V and J are TRBV10-3 and TRBJ2-7; TRBD1 agrees at 11 bases. Trimming at V came to 6 bases and at J to 4 bases, leaving 8 bases not matched to a gene. The CDR3 runs 15 residues. Germline assignment: CDR1 ENHRY and CDR2 SYGVKD.

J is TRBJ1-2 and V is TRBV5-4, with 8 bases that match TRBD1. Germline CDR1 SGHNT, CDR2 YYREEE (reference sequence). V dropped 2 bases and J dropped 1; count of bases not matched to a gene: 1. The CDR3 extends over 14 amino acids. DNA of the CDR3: TGTGCCAGCAGCTTACAGGGGGTTAACTATGGCTACACCTTC. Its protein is CASSLQGVNYGYTF.

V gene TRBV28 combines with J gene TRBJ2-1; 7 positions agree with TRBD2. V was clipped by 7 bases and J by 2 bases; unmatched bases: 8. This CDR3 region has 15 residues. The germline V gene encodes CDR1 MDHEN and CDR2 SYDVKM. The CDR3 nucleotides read TGTGCCAGCACCTCGAGCGGGGCTCCCTACAATGAGCAGTTCTTC. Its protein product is CASTSSGAPYNEQFF.

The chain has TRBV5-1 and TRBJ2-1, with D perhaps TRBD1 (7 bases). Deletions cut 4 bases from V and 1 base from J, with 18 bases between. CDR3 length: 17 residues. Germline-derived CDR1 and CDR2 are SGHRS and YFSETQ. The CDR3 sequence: CASSRGQTRGSYNEQFF. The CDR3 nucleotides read TGCGCCAGCAGCAGGGGGCAGACCCGGGGGTCCTACAATGAGCAGTTCTTC.

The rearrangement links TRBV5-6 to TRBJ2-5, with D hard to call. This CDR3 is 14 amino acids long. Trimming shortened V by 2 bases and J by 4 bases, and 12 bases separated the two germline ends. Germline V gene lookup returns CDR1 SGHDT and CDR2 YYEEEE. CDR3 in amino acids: CASSFSGYRETQYF. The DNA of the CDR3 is TGTGCCAGCAGCTTTTCAGGCTATCGAGAGACCCAGTACTTC.

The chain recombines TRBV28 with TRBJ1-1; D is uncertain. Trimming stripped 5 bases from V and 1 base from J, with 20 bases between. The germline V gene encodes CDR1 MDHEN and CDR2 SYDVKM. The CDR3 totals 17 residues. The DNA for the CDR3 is TGTGCCAGCAGTAAGACTCCGACCATCCGCGCGAACACTGAAGCTTTCTTT. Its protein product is CASSKTPTIRANTEAFF.

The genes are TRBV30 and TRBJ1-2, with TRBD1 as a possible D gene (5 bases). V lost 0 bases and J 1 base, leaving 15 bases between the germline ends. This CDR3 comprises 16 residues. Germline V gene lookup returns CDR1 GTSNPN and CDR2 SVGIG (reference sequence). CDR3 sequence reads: CAWSVGAGLFNYGYTF. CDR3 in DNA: TGTGCCTGGAGTGTAGGGGCTGGGCTTTTTAACTATGGCTACACCTTC.

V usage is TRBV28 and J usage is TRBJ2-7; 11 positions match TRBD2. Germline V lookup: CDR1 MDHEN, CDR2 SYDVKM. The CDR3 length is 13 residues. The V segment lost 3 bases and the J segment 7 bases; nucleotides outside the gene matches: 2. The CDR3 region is CASSFSGGVEQYF. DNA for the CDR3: TGTGCCAGCAGTTTTAGCGGGGGGGTTGAGCAGTACTTC.

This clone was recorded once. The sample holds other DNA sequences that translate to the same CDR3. CDR3 bases: TGCGCCAGCAGCTTGGGACTAGCGGGGAACAATGAGCAGTTCTTC. Amino acids: CASSLGLAGNNEQFF. The V and J genes are TRBV5-1 and TRBJ2-1; 11 bases agree with TRBD2. The junction had 1 base not matched to a gene; V was cut back by 0 bases and J by 5 bases. Germline CDR1 is SGHRS and CDR2 is YFSETQ. CDR3 size: 15 residues.

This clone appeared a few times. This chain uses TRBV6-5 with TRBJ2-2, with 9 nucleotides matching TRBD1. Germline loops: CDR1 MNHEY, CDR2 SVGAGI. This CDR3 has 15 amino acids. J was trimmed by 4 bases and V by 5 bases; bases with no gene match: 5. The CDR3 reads CASSHRDRVTGELFF. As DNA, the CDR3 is TGTGCCAGCAGTCACCGGGACAGGGTCACCGGGGAGCTGTTTTTT.

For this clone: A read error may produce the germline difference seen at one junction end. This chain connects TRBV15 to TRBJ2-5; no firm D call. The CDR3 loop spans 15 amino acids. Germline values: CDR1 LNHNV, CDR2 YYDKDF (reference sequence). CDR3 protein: CATSRGNTNQETQYF. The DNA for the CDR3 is TGTGCCACGAGCAGAGGCAACACTAATCAAGAGACCCAGTACTTC. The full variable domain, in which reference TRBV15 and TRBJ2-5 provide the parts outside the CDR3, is DAMVIQNPRYQVTQFGKPVTLSCSQTLNHNVMYWYQQKSSQAPKLLFHYYDKDFNNEADTPDNFQSRRPNTSFCFLDIRSPGLGDTAMYLCATSRGNTNQETQYFGPGTRLLVL.

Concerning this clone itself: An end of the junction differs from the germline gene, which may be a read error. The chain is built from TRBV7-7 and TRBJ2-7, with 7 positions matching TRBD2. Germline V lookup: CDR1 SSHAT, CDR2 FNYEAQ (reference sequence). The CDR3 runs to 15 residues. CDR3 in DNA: TGTGCTAGCAGCTTAGCCGCGGGGGAAACTTACGAGCAGTACTTC. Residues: CASSLAAGETYEQYF.

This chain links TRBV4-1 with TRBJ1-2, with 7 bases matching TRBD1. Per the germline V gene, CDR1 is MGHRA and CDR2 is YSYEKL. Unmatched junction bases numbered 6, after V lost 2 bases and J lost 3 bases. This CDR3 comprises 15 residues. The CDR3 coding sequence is TGCGCCAGCAGCCAAACAATCGACAGGGACTATGGCTACACCTTC. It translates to CASSQTIDRDYGYTF.

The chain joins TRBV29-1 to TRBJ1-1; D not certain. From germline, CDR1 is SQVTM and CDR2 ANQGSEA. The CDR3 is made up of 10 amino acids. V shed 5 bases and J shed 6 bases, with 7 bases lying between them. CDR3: CSVPGPEAFF. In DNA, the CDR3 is TGCAGCGTTCCGGGTCCTGAAGCTTTCTTT.

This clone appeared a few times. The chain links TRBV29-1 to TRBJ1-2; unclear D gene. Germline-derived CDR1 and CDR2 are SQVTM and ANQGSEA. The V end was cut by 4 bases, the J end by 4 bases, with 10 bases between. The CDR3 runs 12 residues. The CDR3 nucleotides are TGCAGCGTTGGTGGACTAAGCTATGGCTACACCTTC. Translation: CSVGGLSYGYTF.